The rows below give T cell receptor beta chains drawn from one sample of a study of post-analysis software for immune sequencing data. TCRdb processed the PCR reads anew with MiXCR; each CDR3 protein has one entry. The data show about half a million distinct CDR3 sequences, about a third seen once. The sample consisted of blood. The receptors stem from a girl between 2 and 17 years old with multiple sclerosis. CDR3s include the opening cysteine and the closing phenylalanine or tryptophan. D genes are given only for firm matches. Clone size is given for some rows only: seen once, a few or many times, or a class if the clone is expanded.

>TRBV5-1|TRBJ2-3|few|.
CASSLEAGDDTQYF
>TRBV2|TRBJ2-6|.|TRBD1
CASRGDRTTGANVLTF
>TRBV7-2|TRBJ2-3|few|.
CASSSGAGTDTQYF
>TRBV12-3/TRBV12-4|TRBJ1-2|.|.
CASSFSLTPCTYGYTF
>TRBV24-1|.|.|TRBD2
CATSFSGAKETQYF
>TRBV28|TRBJ2-4|many|.
CASSFIGGKNIQYF
>TRBV7-2|TRBJ2-7|.|.
CASSAVRHEQYF
>TRBV4-1|TRBJ1-1|few|.
CASSQSPVLNAEAFF
>TRBV27|TRBJ2-3|.|TRBD2
CASSFHGPSGGNTDTQYF
>TRBV2|TRBJ1-2|.|.
CASSENRWAGNYGYTF
>TRBV15|TRBJ2-2|.|TRBD2
CATSRARTSGGVSTGELFF
>TRBV6-6|TRBJ2-7|many|.
CASSPRTVYEQYF
>TRBV7-2|TRBJ1-1|.|.
CASSLSGGRTEAFF
>TRBV6-5|TRBJ2-7|.|TRBD2
CASSYSFPSGGAGSYEQYF
>TRBV5-1|TRBJ1-2|.|TRBD1
CASSSGQGERGYTF
>TRBV3-1|TRBJ2-1|few|.
CASSRPPNEQFF
>TRBV3-1|TRBJ2-7|.|TRBD1
CASSYPGQGTYEQYF
>TRBV5-1|TRBJ2-7|.|.
CASSPLDFSYEQYF
>TRBV29-1|TRBJ1-2|.|TRBD1
CSVEDSTGGRGGYGYTF
>TRBV5-6|TRBJ1-4|.|.
CASSFGPTDQKLFF
>TRBV28|TRBJ2-3|few|.
CASRLGGTASTDTQYF
>TRBV5-6|TRBJ1-1|.|.
CASSLVEGSTEAFF
>TRBV7-2|TRBJ1-5|.|.
CASSSSRQGTQPQHF
>TRBV20-1|TRBJ2-7|few|.
CSVPGNGQLYEQYF
>TRBV10-3|TRBJ1-2|few|TRBD1
CAITASTGNGYTF
>TRBV7-9|TRBJ2-5|few|TRBD2
CASSLPSGGIQETQYF